This is a list of T cell receptor beta chains from one sample in a study of cytomegalovirus exposure and HLA in healthy donors. Measured with immunoSEQ multiplex PCR; TCRdb has only the in-frame clones, and not every one. The sample has 60,000 to 70,000 clones; roughly 68% are singletons. The sample consisted of PBMCs. The receptor source for this set is a woman in her 50s in good health and CMV-seronegative. CDR3s include the opening cysteine and the closing phenylalanine or tryptophan. D genes are given only for firm matches. Only some rows state a clone size, as once, few, many or a class for expanded clones.

j_gene: TRBJ2-7
d_gene: NA
abundance: NA
v_gene: TRBV7-3
CDR3nt: TGTGCCAGCAGCCTCTCCGTAGGCAGGGACTACGAGCAGTACTTC
CDR3aa: CASSLSVGRDYEQYF

j_gene: TRBJ2-7
d_gene: NA
abundance: NA
v_gene: TRBV7-2
CDR3nt: TGTGCCAGCAGCTCCAGAGGTTTCTCCTACGAGCAGTACTTC
CDR3aa: CASSSRGFSYEQYF

j_gene: TRBJ1-2
d_gene: TRBD1
abundance: NA
v_gene: TRBV27
CDR3nt: TGTGCCAGCCACAGGGGGCTCCGCTATGGCTACACCTTC
CDR3aa: CASHRGLRYGYTF

j_gene: TRBJ2-1
d_gene: TRBD2
abundance: NA
v_gene: TRBV6-5
CDR3nt: TGTGCCAGCAGTTACTTCGCCGGGACTAGTGGCGATGAGCAGTTCTTC
CDR3aa: CASSYFAGTSGDEQFF

j_gene: TRBJ1-2
d_gene: TRBD1
abundance: NA
v_gene: TRBV19
CDR3nt: TGTGCCAGTACCCCCGGGACAGGGGCCAACTATGGCTACACCTTC
CDR3aa: CASTPGTGANYGYTF

j_gene: TRBJ2-1
d_gene: NA
abundance: NA
v_gene: TRBV4-3
CDR3nt: TGCGCCAGCAGCCAAGTCAGGGGTGCGGGAGCGATCTACAATGAGCAGTTCTTC
CDR3aa: CASSQVRGAGAIYNEQFF

j_gene: TRBJ1-4
d_gene: NA
abundance: few
v_gene: TRBV5-1
CDR3nt: TGCGCCAGCACGCGGGACGGGCTAAATGAAAAACTGTTTTTT
CDR3aa: CASTRDGLNEKLFF

j_gene: TRBJ2-7
d_gene: TRBD1
abundance: many
v_gene: TRBV4-1
CDR3nt: TGCGCCAGCAGCCCGTACACCGGGACAGGGCACTTC
CDR3aa: CASSPYTGTGHF

j_gene: TRBJ1-1
d_gene: NA
abundance: few
v_gene: TRBV7-9
CDR3nt: TGTGCCAGCAGGCGAGACGGGGATAGGGCTTTCTTT
CDR3aa: CASRRDGDRAFF

j_gene: TRBJ2-4
d_gene: TRBD1
abundance: NA
v_gene: TRBV5-1
CDR3nt: TGCGCCAGCAGCTTGTCGACAGGGTCTGCCATTCAGTACTTC
CDR3aa: CASSLSTGSAIQYF

j_gene: TRBJ2-5
d_gene: TRBD1
abundance: few
v_gene: TRBV28
CDR3nt: TGTGCCAGCAGTACCGGGACAGAGACGGAGACCCAGTACTTC
CDR3aa: CASSTGTETETQYF

j_gene: TRBJ2-3
d_gene: NA
abundance: once
v_gene: TRBV15
CDR3nt: TGTGCCACCAGCAGACAACCCGGGCAGGGGGATACGCAGTATTTT
CDR3aa: CATSRQPGQGDTQYF

j_gene: TRBJ1-5
d_gene: TRBD1
abundance: NA
v_gene: TRBV19
CDR3nt: TGTGCCAGTAGTATGGACAGGGGGCAGCCCCAGCATTTT
CDR3aa: CASSMDRGQPQHF

j_gene: TRBJ2-7
d_gene: NA
abundance: NA
v_gene: TRBV29-1
CDR3nt: TGCAGCGTTCGTGGAGGGGACAGCTCCTACGAGCAGTACTTC
CDR3aa: CSVRGGDSSYEQYF

j_gene: TRBJ1-1
d_gene: NA
abundance: NA
v_gene: TRBV2
CDR3nt: TGTGCCAGCGCCCGAAGGGCAGGGGACACTGAAGCTTTCTTT
CDR3aa: CASARRAGDTEAFF

j_gene: TRBJ2-7
d_gene: TRBD2
abundance: few
v_gene: TRBV28
CDR3nt: TGTGCCAGCAGTTTAGCGGGAGGTCCCTACGAGCAGTACTTC
CDR3aa: CASSLAGGPYEQYF

j_gene: TRBJ2-1
d_gene: TRBD2
abundance: NA
v_gene: TRBV29-1
CDR3nt: TGCAGCAGCCATGGTAGAGGCGGGAGCGTTCAGTTCTTC
CDR3aa: CSSHGRGGSVQFF

j_gene: TRBJ1-5
d_gene: TRBD1
abundance: few
v_gene: TRBV19
CDR3nt: TGTGCCAGTAGTCGGGACAGGGTTGGCAATCAGCCCCAGCATTTT
CDR3aa: CASSRDRVGNQPQHF

j_gene: TRBJ1-4
d_gene: NA
abundance: once
v_gene: TRBV7-8
CDR3nt: TGCGCCAGCAGACAATCGAGGGGTAGCGGTGAAAAACTGTTTTTT
CDR3aa: CASRQSRGSGEKLFF

j_gene: TRBJ1-3
d_gene: NA
abundance: NA
v_gene: TRBV28
CDR3nt: TGTGCCAGCAGCCTATCGCTGTGGAACACCATATATTTT
CDR3aa: CASSLSLWNTIYF

j_gene: TRBJ2-7
d_gene: TRBD2
abundance: NA
v_gene: TRBV10-2
CDR3nt: TGCGCCAGCAGGACTAGCGGGGCCTACGAGCAGTACTTC
CDR3aa: CASRTSGAYEQYF

j_gene: TRBJ1-1
d_gene: TRBD1
abundance: few
v_gene: TRBV5-1
CDR3nt: TGCGCCAGCAGCTGGACAGGGATGAACACTGAAGCTTTCTTT
CDR3aa: CASSWTGMNTEAFF

j_gene: TRBJ2-5
d_gene: TRBD2
abundance: NA
v_gene: TRBV7-3
CDR3nt: TGTGCCAGCAGCCCCCGCGGGAGGGCCGCAGAGACCCAGTACTTC
CDR3aa: CASSPRGRAAETQYF

j_gene: TRBJ2-4
d_gene: TRBD1
abundance: NA
v_gene: TRBV11-2
CDR3nt: TGTGCCAGCAGCTCAGCCAGGGGGCGAAACATTCAGTACTTC
CDR3aa: CASSSARGRNIQYF